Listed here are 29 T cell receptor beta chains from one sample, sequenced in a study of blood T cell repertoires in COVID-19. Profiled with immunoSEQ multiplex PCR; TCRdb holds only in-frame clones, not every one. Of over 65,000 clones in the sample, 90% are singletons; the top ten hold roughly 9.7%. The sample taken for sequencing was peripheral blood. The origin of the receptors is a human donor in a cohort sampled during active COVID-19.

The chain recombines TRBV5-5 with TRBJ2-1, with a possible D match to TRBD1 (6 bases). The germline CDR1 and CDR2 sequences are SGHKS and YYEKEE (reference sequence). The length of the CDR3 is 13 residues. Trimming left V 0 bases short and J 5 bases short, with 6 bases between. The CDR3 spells CASSLGGHNEQFF. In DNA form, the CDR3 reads TGTGCCAGCAGCTTGGGGGGGCACAATGAGCAGTTCTTC.

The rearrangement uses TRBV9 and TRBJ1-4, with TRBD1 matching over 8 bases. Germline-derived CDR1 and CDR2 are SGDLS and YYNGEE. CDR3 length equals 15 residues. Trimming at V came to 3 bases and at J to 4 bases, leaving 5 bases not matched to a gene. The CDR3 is CASSASDRVNEKLFF. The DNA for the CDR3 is TGTGCCAGCAGCGCCTCGGACAGGGTTAATGAAAAACTGTTTTTT.

The CDR3 sequence is CASSVGGGETDTQYF. In DNA form, the CDR3 reads TGTGCCAGCAGCGTAGGGGGCGGGGAAACAGATACGCAGTATTTT. The rearrangement joins TRBV9 to TRBJ2-3; D perhaps matches TRBD2 (6 bases). V shed 0 bases and J shed 3 bases, with 11 bases lying between them. Per germline, CDR1 SGDLS and CDR2 YYNGEE. The CDR3 length is 15 residues.

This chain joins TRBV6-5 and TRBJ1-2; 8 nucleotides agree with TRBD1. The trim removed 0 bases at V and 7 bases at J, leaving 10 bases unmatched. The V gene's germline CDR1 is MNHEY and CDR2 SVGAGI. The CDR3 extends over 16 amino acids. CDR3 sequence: CASSYSEQGDASGYTF. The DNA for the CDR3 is TGTGCCAGCAGTTACTCGGAACAGGGGGACGCGAGTGGCTACACCTTC.

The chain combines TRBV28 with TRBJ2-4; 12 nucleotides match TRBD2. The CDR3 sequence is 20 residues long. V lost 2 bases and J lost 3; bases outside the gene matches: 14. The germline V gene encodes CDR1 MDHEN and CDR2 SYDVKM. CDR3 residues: CASSLIGGFTSGRLKNIQYF. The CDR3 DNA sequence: TGTGCCAGCAGTTTAATAGGGGGTTTTACTAGCGGGAGGCTCAAAAACATTCAGTACTTC.

CDR3 nucleotide sequence: TGTGCCACCGCCCCGGGTCGGAGCAATGAGCAGTTCTTC. Residues: CATAPGRSNEQFF. The genes are TRBV24-1 and TRBJ2-1; D gene uncertain. Germline CDR1 and CDR2: KGHDR and SFDVKD. V was trimmed by 9 bases and J by 6 bases, leaving 14 bases between them. The length of the CDR3 is 13 residues.

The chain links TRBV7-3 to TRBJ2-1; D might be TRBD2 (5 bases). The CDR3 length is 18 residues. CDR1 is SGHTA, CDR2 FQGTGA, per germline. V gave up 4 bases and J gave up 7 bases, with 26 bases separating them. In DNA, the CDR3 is TGTGCCAGCAGCTCTACATCCCCAACAATCCGGACGGGGAATGAGCAGTTCTTC. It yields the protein CASSSTSPTIRTGNEQFF.

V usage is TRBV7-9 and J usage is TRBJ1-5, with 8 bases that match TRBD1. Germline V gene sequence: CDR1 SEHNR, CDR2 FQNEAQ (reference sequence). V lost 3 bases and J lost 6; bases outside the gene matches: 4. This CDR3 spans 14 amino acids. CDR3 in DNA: TGTGCCAGCAGCTTGGACAGGGTTTCTCAGCCCCAGCATTTT. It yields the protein CASSLDRVSQPQHF.

CDR3 in amino acids: CASSLELAGPTDTQYF. The CDR3 DNA reads as TGCGCCAGCAGCTTGGAACTAGCGGGCCCCACAGATACGCAGTATTTT. The genes are TRBV5-1 and TRBJ2-3; 9 bases are a match to TRBD2. CDR3 length: 16 amino acids. V was pared by 0 bases and J by 2 bases, with 4 bases of the junction left unmatched. CDR1 and CDR2 (germline): SGHRS, YFSETQ.

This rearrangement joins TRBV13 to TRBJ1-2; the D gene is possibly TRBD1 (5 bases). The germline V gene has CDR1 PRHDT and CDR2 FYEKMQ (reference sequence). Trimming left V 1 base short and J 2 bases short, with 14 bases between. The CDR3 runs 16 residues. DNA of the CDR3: TGTGCCAGCAGCTTAGCGGGGCTAGCGATAAACTATGGCTACACCTTC. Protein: CASSLAGLAINYGYTF.

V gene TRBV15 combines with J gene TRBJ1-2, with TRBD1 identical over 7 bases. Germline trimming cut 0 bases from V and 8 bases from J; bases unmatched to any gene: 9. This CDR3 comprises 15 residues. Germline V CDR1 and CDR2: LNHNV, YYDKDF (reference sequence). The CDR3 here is CATSRDDRALRGYTF. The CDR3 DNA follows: TGTGCCACCAGCAGAGATGACAGGGCCCTGAGGGGCTACACCTTC.

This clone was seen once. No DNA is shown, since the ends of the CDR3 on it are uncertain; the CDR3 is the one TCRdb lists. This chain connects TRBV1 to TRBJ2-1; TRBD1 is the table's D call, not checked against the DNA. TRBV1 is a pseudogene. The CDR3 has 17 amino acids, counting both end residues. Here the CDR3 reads CTSSHVGTGTSYNEQFF.

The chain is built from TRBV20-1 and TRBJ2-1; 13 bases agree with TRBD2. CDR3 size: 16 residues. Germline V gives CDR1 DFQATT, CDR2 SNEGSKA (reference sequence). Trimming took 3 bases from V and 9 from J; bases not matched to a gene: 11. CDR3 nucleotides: TGCAGTGCTAGTTCTGGACTAGCGGGAGTCAATGGTGAGCAGTTCTTC. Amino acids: CSASSGLAGVNGEQFF.

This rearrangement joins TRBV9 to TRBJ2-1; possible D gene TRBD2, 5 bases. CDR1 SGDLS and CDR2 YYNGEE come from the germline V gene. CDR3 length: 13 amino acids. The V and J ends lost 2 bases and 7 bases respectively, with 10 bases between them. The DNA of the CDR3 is TGTGCCAGCAGCGTGGACTTTAGGAATGAGCAGTTCTTC. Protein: CASSVDFRNEQFF.

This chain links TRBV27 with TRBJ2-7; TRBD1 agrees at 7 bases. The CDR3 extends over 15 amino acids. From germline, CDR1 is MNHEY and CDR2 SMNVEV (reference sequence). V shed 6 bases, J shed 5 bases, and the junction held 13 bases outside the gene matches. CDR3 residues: CASRLGDKGAHEQYF. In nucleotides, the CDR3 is TGTGCCAGCAGACTCGGGGACAAGGGGGCCCACGAGCAGTACTTC.

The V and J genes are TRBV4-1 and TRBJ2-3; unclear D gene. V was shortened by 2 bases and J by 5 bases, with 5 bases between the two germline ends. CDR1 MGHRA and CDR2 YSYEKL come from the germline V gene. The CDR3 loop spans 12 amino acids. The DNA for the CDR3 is TGCGCCAGCAGCCAACCCCAAGATACGCAGTATTTT. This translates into CASSQPQDTQYF.

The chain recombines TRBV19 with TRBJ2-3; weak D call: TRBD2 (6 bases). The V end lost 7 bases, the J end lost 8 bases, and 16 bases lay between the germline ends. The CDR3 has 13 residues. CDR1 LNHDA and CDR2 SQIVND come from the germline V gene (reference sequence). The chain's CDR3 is CASKLRGAGTQYF. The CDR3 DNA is TGTGCCAGTAAACTACGCGGGGCCGGTACGCAGTATTTT.

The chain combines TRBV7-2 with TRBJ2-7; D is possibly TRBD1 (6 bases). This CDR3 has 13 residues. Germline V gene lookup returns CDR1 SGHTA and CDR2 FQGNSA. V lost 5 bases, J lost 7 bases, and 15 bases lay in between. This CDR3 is CASSKTGNGEQYF. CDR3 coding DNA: TGTGCCAGCAGCAAAACAGGGAATGGGGAGCAGTACTTC.

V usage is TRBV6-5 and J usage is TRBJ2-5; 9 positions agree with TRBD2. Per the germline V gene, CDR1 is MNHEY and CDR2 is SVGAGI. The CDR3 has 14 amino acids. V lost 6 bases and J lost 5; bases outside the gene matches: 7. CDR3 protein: CASRPGLAPETQYF. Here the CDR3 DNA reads TGTGCCAGCAGGCCGGGACTAGCTCCCGAGACCCAGTACTTC.

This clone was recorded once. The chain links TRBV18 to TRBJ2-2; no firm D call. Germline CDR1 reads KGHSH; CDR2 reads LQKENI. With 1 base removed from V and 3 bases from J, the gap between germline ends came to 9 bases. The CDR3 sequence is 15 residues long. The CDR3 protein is CASSPRLVDTGELFF. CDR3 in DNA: TGTGCCAGCTCACCACGACTGGTGGACACCGGGGAGCTGTTTTTT.

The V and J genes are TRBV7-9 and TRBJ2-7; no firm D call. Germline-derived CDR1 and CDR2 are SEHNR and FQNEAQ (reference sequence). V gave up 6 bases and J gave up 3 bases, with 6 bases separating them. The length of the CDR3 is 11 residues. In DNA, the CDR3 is TGTGCCAGCAGATCCAACTACGAGCAGTACTTC. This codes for CASRSNYEQYF.

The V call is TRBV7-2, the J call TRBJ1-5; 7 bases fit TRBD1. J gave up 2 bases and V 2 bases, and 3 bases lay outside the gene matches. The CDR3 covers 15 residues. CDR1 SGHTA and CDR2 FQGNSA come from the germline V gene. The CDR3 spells CASSLYRGGNQPQHF. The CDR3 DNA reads TGTGCCAGCAGCTTATACAGGGGCGGCAATCAGCCCCAGCATTTT.

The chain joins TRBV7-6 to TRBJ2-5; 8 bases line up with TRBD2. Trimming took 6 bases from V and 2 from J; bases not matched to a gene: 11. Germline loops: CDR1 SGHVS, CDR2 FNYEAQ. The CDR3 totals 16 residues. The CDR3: CASSLLAGDVQETQYF. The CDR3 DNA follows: TGTGCCAGCAGTCTTCTAGCGGGTGATGTTCAAGAGACCCAGTACTTC.

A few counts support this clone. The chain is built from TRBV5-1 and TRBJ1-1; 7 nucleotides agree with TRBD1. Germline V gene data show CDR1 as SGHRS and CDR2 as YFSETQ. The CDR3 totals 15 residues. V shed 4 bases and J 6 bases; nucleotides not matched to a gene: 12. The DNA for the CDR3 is TGCGCCAGCAGCAAAGAAGGGACAGTGGAGTCTGAAGCTTTCTTT. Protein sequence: CASSKEGTVESEAFF.

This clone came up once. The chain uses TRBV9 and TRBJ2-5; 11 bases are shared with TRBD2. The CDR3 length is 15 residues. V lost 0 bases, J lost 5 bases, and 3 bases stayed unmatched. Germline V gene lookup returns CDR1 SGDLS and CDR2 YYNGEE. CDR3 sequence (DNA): TGTGCCAGCAGCGTAGGGACTAGCGGGCCCGAGACCCAGTACTTC. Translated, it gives CASSVGTSGPETQYF.

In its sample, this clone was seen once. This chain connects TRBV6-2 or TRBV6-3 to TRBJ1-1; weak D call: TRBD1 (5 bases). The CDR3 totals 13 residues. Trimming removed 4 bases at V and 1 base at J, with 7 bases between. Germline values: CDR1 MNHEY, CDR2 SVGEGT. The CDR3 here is CASSLTGNTEAFF. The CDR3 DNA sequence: TGTGCCAGCAGTTTAACAGGGAACACTGAAGCTTTCTTT.

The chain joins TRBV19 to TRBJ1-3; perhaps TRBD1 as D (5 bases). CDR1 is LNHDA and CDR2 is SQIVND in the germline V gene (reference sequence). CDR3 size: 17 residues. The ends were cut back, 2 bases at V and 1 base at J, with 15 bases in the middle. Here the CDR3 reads CASSIRPGLKSGNTIYF. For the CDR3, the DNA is TGTGCCAGTAGTATAAGACCGGGACTTAAATCTGGAAACACCATATATTTT.

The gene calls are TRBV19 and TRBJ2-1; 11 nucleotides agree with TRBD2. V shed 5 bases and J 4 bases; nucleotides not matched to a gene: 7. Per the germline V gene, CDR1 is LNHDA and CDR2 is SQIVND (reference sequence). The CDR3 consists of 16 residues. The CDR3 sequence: CASSRLAGLSYNEQFF. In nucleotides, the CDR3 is TGTGCCAGTAGTCGACTAGCGGGACTTAGTTACAATGAGCAGTTCTTC.

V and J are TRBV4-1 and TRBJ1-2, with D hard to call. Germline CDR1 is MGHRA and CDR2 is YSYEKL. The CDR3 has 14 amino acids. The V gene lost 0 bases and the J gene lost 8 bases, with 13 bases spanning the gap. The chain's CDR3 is CASSQDGVTRGYTF. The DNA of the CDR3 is TGCGCCAGCAGCCAAGACGGGGTGACGAGAGGCTACACCTTC.